This TCR beta chain was captured in a study of T cell repertoires in cytomegalovirus infection. MiXCR was run by TCRdb on the reads, yielding one entry per CDR3 protein. The data show fewer than 80,000 distinct CDR3 sequences, 3% to 4.5% seen once. There are many counts of this clonotype. V lost 4 bases and J lost 2; bases outside the gene matches: 2. Germline lookup yields CDR1 MDHEN and CDR2 SYDVKM. CDR3 length equals 14 residues. The chain employs TRBV28 and TRBJ2-1; 7 nucleotides match TRBD2. The receptor comes from a human donor in good health (CMV status not recorded). Some clones in this sample may be carry-over from other donors' samples. Source material: PBMCs. CDR3 sequence: CASSSGTTYNEQFF. In nucleotides, the CDR3 is TGTGCCAGCAGTTCAGGGACTACCTACAATGAGCAGTTCTTC.